The sequence of this TCR beta chain was determined in a study of T cell responses to AZD1222 COVID-19 vaccine. The CDR3 contains 16 residues. V shed 2 bases, J shed 5 bases, and the junction held 9 bases outside the gene matches. Germline V lookup: CDR1 LGHNA, CDR2 YSLEER. The data were produced by immunoSEQ multiplex PCR, yet TCRdb's version contains in-frame clones alone and is incomplete. The table records under 150,000 clones, approximately 92% of them present only once. The chain uses TRBV4-3 and TRBJ1-1; 9 bases are shared with TRBD1. The receptor was derived from an adult in good health. The starting material was peripheral blood, obtained on day 0 of AZD1222 vaccination. CDR3 in amino acids: CASSQNPGQGMTEAFF. The CDR3 DNA reads as TGCGCCAGCAGCCAAAATCCTGGACAGGGGATGACTGAAGCTTTCTTT.